This T cell receptor (beta chain) originates from a study of blood T cell repertoires in COVID-19. Between the trimmed V and J ends, which lost 11 bases and 4 bases, there was a span of 15 bases. Germline CDR1 is MNHEY and CDR2 is SVGAGI. The CDR3 sequence is 13 residues long. Sequencing used immunoSEQ multiplex PCR; TCRdb keeps in-frame clones, though not all of them. This sample has 490,000 or so clones, with approximately 90% found just once. The genes are TRBV6-5 and TRBJ1-3; D gene unclear. The sample consisted of PBMCs or T cells enriched from blood (not recorded which). This receptor was taken from a woman aged 40 to 55 who had recovered from COVID-19. The CDR3 loop reads CAGGWGVGNTIYF. CDR3 in DNA: TGTGCCGGTGGGTGGGGAGTAGGAAACACCATATATTTT.